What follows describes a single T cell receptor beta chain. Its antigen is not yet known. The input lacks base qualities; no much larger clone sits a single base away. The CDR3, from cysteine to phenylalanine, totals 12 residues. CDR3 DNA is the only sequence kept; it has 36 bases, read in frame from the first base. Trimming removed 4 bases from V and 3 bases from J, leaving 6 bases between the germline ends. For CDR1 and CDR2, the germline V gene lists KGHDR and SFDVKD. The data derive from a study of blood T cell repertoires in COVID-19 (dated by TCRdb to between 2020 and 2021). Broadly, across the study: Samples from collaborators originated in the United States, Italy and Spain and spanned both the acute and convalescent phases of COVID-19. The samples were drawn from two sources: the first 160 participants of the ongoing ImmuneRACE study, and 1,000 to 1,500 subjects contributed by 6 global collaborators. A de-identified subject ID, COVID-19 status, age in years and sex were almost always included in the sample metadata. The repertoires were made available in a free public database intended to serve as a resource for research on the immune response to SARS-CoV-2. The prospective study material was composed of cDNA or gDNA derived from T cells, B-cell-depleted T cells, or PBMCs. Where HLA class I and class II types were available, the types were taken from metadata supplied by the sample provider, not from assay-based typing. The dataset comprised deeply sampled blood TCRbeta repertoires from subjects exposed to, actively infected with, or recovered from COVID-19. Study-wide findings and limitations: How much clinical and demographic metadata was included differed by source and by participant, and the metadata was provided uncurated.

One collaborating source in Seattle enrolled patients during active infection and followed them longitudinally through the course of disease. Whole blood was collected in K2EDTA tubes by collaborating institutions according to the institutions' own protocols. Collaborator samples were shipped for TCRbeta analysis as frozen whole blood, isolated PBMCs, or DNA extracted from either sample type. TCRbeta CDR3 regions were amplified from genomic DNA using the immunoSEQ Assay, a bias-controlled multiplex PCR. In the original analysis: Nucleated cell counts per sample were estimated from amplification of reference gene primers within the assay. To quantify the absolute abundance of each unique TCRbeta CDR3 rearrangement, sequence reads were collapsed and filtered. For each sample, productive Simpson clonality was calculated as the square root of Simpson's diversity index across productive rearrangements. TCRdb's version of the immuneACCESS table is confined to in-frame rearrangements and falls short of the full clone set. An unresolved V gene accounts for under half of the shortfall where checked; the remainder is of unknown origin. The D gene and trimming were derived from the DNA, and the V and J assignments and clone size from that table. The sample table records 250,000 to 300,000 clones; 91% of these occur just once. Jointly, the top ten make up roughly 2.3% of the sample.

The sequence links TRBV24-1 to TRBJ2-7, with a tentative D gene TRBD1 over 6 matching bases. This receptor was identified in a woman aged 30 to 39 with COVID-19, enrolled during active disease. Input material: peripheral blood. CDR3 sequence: CATSEQGYEQYF. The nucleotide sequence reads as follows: TGTGCCACCAGTGAACAGGGCTACGAGCAGTACTTC.